This T cell receptor (beta chain) was captured by sequencing in a study of response to subunit inactivated influenza vaccine. MiXCR, applied by TCRdb to the RT-PCR reads, yields one record per CDR3 protein. The sample has roughly 460,000 distinct CDR3 sequences, approximately 11% seen once. The germline gives CDR1 MNHEY, CDR2 SVGAGI. The ends were cut back, 2 bases at V and 2 bases at J, with 18 bases in the middle. This CDR3 has 17 amino acids. The chain has TRBV6-5 and TRBJ1-1, with D perhaps TRBD1 (5 bases). The material was PBMCs from blood, obtained 40 to 50 days after vaccination. The clonotype comes from a man in his fifties or sixties who received an inactivated influenza vaccine. DNA for the CDR3: TGTGCCAGCAGTTACCCCCTGGGCGGGGCGCAAAACACTGAAGCTTTCTTT. The encoded protein is CASSYPLGGAQNTEAFF.